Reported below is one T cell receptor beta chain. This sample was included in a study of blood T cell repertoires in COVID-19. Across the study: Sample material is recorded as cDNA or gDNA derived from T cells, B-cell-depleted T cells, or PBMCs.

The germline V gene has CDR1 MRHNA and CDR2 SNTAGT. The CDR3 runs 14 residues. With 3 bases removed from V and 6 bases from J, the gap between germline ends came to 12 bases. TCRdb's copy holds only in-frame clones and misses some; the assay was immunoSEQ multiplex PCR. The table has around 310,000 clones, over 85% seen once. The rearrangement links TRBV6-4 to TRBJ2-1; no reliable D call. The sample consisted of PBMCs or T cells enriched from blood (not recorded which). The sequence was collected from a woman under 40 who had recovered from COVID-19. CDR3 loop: CASSERHFGNEQFF. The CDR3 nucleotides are TGTGCCAGCAGTGAGCGGCACTTTGGCAATGAGCAGTTCTTC.